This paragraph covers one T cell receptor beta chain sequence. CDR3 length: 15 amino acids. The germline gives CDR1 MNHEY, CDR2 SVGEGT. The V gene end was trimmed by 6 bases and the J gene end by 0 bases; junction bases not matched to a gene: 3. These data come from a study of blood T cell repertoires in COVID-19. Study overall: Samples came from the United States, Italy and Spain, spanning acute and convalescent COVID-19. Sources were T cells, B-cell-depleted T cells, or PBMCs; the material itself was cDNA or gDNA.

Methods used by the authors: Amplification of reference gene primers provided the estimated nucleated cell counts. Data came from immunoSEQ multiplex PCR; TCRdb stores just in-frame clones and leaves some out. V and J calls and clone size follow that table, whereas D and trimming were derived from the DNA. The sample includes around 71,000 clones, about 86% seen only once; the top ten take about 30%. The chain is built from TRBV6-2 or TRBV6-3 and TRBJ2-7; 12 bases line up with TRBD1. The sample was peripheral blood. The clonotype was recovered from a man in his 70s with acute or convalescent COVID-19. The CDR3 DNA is TGTGCCAGCAGCCCGGGACAGGGGGCCTCCTACGAGCAGTACTTC. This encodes CASSPGQGASYEQYF.